The next 19 T cell receptor beta chains were all read from a single sample in a study of response to subunit inactivated influenza vaccine. TCRdb itself ran the RT-PCR reads through MiXCR, one entry per CDR3 protein. The data show 500,000 to 600,000 distinct CDR3 sequences, roughly 12% seen once. The specimen comprised PBMCs from blood, sampled on the day of vaccination. Source of these receptors: a man in his fifties who received an inactivated influenza vaccine.

The chain uses TRBV7-2 and TRBJ2-5; 9 nucleotides match TRBD2. The CDR3 has 16 residues. Unmatched junction bases numbered 12, after V lost 5 bases and J lost 5 bases. Germline CDR1 SGHTA, CDR2 FQGNSA. The CDR3 reads CASSLEWLAGRETQYF. CDR3 sequence (DNA): TGTGCCAGCAGCCTAGAGTGGCTAGCGGGACGCGAGACCCAGTACTTC.

This clonotype has a handful of counts. J is TRBJ2-7 and V is TRBV5-1; TRBD1 or TRBD2 may be the D gene (6 bases each). Per germline, CDR1 SGHRS and CDR2 YFSETQ. V lost 0 bases to trimming and J lost 5 bases, with 18 bases between them. CDR3 length equals 16 residues. The CDR3 nucleotides read TGCGCCAGCAGCTTGGGGAGCCGGGGGCCCTCAGACGAGCAGTACTTC. This sequence encodes CASSLGSRGPSDEQYF. The full variable domain, completed using reference TRBV5-1 and TRBJ2-7, is KAGVTQTPRYLIKTRGQQVTLSCSPISGHRSVSWYQQTPGQGLQFLFEYFSETQRNKGNFPGRFSGRQFSNSRSEMNVSTLELGDSALYLCASSLGSRGPSDEQYFGPGTRLTVT.

The chain combines TRBV7-2 with TRBJ2-5; the match to TRBD1 covers 9 bases. Per the germline V gene, CDR1 is SGHTA and CDR2 is FQGNSA. This CDR3 has 17 amino acids. With V trimmed by 6 bases and J by 7 bases, 18 bases remained unmatched. CDR3 loop: CASRPSDLRDRARTQYF. The CDR3 bases are TGTGCCAGCAGACCAAGTGACCTCCGGGACAGGGCCCGGACCCAGTACTTC.

This clonotype was observed at least ten times. The chain couples TRBV28 to TRBJ2-7, with no clear D. The germline CDR1 and CDR2 sequences are MDHEN and SYDVKM. V lost 5 bases, J lost 3 bases, and 14 bases lay in between. This CDR3 comprises 14 residues. CDR3 residues: CASSPYGSYYEQYF. CDR3 DNA: TGTGCCAGCAGTCCCTATGGGTCTTACTACGAGCAGTACTTC.

The sample holds a few counts of this clonotype. V usage is TRBV27 and J usage is TRBJ2-7, with 11 bases fitting TRBD2. The V segment lost 2 bases and the J segment 5 bases; nucleotides outside the gene matches: 8. The CDR3 totals 16 residues. The germline gives CDR1 MNHEY, CDR2 SMNVEV (reference sequence). CDR3 sequence reads: CASSLGLAGGGDEQYF. DNA of the CDR3: TGTGCCAGCAGTTTAGGGCTAGCGGGAGGAGGCGACGAGCAGTACTTC.

This clonotype was detected only a few times. The chain links TRBV20-1 to TRBJ2-7; the D is unclear. Germline assignment: CDR1 DFQATT and CDR2 SNEGSKA (reference sequence). CDR3 size: 11 residues. The V end lost 6 bases, the J end lost 6 bases, and 12 bases lay between the germline ends. In DNA, the CDR3 is TGCAGTGCCCAACCGACGGGCGAGCAGTACTTC. It yields the protein CSAQPTGEQYF.

This clonotype was picked up a small number of times. J is TRBJ2-7 and V is TRBV12-3 or TRBV12-4; 8 bases fit TRBD1. V was pared by 5 bases and J by 4 bases, with 7 bases of the junction left unmatched. The CDR3 totals 14 residues. This chain's CDR3 is CASSRQGANYEQYF. CDR3 bases: TGTGCCAGCAGTCGGCAGGGGGCGAATTACGAGCAGTACTTC.

This clonotype appeared a few times. This chain connects TRBV11-2 to TRBJ2-1, with D maybe TRBD2 (6 bases). The ends were cut back, 3 bases at V and 10 bases at J, with 16 bases in the middle. The CDR3 spans 14 residues. Looked up from germline, CDR1 is SGHAT and CDR2 is FQNNGV. CDR3 DNA: TGTGCCAGCAGCTTCGGGACTCGTAACCGGGAGCAGTTCTTC. This translates into CASSFGTRNREQFF.

This clonotype was counted at least ten times. The rearrangement uses TRBV12-3 or TRBV12-4 and TRBJ2-7; 8 positions agree with TRBD1. The CDR3 length is 15 residues. With V trimmed by 6 bases and J by 2 bases, 9 bases remained unmatched. For the CDR3, the DNA is TGTGCCAGCAGCCTTTCGACAGGGGACACCTACGAGCAGTACTTC. This gives the protein CASSLSTGDTYEQYF.

This clonotype appeared a few times. The rearrangement joins TRBV18 to TRBJ2-6; 7 bases align to TRBD1. V gave up 5 bases and J gave up 3 bases; unmatched junction bases: 7. Germline V gives CDR1 KGHSH, CDR2 LQKENI. The CDR3 contains 16 residues. The CDR3 DNA is TGTGCCAGCTCATCAGACAGGGCGGGTGGGGCCAACGTCCTGACTTTC. It yields the protein CASSSDRAGGANVLTF.

This clonotype was seen a few times. The rearrangement uses TRBV7-3 and TRBJ2-2; 8 bases align to TRBD1. V lost 5 bases, J lost 6 bases, and 11 bases stayed unmatched. The germline CDR1 and CDR2 sequences are SGHTA and FQGTGA. The CDR3 length is 16 residues. In nucleotides, the CDR3 is TGTGCCAGCAGCCGCTCGGGACAGGTGGGGGCCGGGGAGCTGTTTTTT. It codes for CASSRSGQVGAGELFF. Looking up the rest from reference TRBV7-3 and TRBJ2-2 gives the full variable domain: GAGVSQTPSNKVTEKGKYVELRCDPISGHTALYWYRQSLGQGPEFLIYFQGTGAADDSGLPNDRFFAVRPEGSVSTLKIQRTERGDSAVYLCASSRSGQVGAGELFFGEGSRLTVL.

J is TRBJ1-5 and V is TRBV4-2, with 9 bases that match TRBD1. V dropped 3 bases and J dropped 0; count of bases not matched to a gene: 12. This CDR3 has 19 residues. Germline V lookup: CDR1 LGHNA, CDR2 YNFKEQ. Written as DNA, the CDR3 is TGTGCCAGCAGCCAGTATAAGGACAGGGGAGTTAATAGCAATCAGCCCCAGCATTTT. This translates into CASSQYKDRGVNSNQPQHF.

The V and J genes are TRBV24-1 and TRBJ2-2, with 7 nucleotides matching TRBD2. The V and J ends lost 9 bases and 1 base, in that order; junction bases with no gene match: 4. This CDR3 region has 14 residues. Germline CDR1 is KGHDR and CDR2 is SFDVKD. DNA of the CDR3: TGTGCCACCGGGTCTAGCGGGAACACCGGGGAGCTGTTTTTT. It encodes CATGSSGNTGELFF.

The chain joins TRBV30 to TRBJ2-7, with 8 bases that match TRBD1. From germline, CDR1 is GTSNPN and CDR2 SVGIG (reference sequence). This CDR3 is 14 amino acids long. Trimming took 0 bases from V and 7 from J; bases not matched to a gene: 8. CDR3 in DNA: TGTGCCTGGAGTGTATCCCAGGGGGCGCAAGAGCAGTACTTC. Its translation is CAWSVSQGAQEQYF.

The chain combines TRBV24-1 with TRBJ2-2; the D gene is possibly TRBD2 (6 bases). Germline V gives CDR1 KGHDR, CDR2 SFDVKD. The CDR3 is 15 residues long. The germline V and J ends were trimmed by 4 bases and 5 bases, with 13 bases remaining between them. The CDR3: CATSEPGGTTGELFF. As DNA, the CDR3 is TGTGCCACCAGTGAACCGGGCGGGACGACCGGGGAGCTGTTTTTT.

This clonotype was counted a few times. The rearrangement uses TRBV4-1 and TRBJ1-2; no firm D call. Germline V CDR1 and CDR2: MGHRA, YSYEKL. The V gene lost 0 bases and the J gene lost 8 bases, with 16 bases spanning the gap. The CDR3 has 15 residues. CDR3 bases: TGCGCCAGCAGCCAAGAGGGGAGAGGGCTGGGCGGCTACACCTTC. It translates to CASSQEGRGLGGYTF.

The V call is TRBV20-1, the J call TRBJ2-5, with D possibly called TRBD1 or TRBD2 (6 bases each). Per the germline V gene, CDR1 is DFQATT and CDR2 is SNEGSKA (reference sequence). The V end lost 1 base, the J end lost 3 bases, and 21 bases lay between the germline ends. This CDR3 comprises 17 residues. The CDR3 reads CSARATAGQGSEETQYF. DNA for the CDR3: TGCAGTGCTAGAGCCACCGCGGGGCAGGGGAGCGAAGAGACCCAGTACTTC.

The chain joins TRBV6-2 or TRBV6-3 to TRBJ2-1, with 9 nucleotides matching TRBD2. CDR3 length: 15 residues. The V gene end was trimmed by 6 bases and the J gene end by 4 bases; junction bases not matched to a gene: 7. Germline values: CDR1 MNHEY, CDR2 SVGEGT. The CDR3 region is CASSLPGLAYNEQFF. CDR3 sequence (DNA): TGTGCCAGCAGCTTACCGGGACTAGCATACAATGAGCAGTTCTTC.

The rearrangement joins TRBV12-3 or TRBV12-4 to TRBJ2-4, with TRBD2 matching 7 bases. The CDR3 sequence is 15 residues long. The V segment lost 5 bases and the J segment 0 bases; nucleotides outside the gene matches: 4. The CDR3 region has the DNA TGTGCCAGCAGTAACGGGGGGATAGCCAAAAACATTCAGTACTTC. It encodes CASSNGGIAKNIQYF.